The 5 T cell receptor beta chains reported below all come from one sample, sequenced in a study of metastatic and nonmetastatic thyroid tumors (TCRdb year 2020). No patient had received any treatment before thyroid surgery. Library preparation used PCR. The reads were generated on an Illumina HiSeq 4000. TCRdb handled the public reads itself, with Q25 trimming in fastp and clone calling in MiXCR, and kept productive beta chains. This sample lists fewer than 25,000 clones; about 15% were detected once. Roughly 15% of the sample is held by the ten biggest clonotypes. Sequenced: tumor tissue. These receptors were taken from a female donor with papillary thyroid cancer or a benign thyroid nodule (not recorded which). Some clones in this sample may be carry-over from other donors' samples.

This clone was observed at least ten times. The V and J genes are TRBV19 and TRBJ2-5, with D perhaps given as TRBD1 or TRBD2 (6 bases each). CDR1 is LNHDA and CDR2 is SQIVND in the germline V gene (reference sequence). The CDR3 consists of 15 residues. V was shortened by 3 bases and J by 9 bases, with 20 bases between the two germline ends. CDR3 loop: CASSMGGVTVGAQYF. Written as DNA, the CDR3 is TGTGCCAGTAGTATGGGGGGCGTGACAGTAGGAGCCCAGTACTTC.

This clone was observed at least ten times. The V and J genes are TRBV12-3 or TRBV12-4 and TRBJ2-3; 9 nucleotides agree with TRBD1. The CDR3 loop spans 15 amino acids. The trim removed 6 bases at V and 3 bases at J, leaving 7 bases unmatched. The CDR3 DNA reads TGTGCCAGCAGCCCCGACAGGGGGTTGACAGATACGCAGTATTTT. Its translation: CASSPDRGLTDTQYF.

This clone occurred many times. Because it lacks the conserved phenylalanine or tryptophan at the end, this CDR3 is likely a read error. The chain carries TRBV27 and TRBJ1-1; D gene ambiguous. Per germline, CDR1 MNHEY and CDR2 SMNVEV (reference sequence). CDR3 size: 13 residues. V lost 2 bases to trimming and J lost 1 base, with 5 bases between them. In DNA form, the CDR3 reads TGTGCCAGCAGTTTAGGTCCGAACACTGAAGCTTTCTCT. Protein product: CASSLGPNTEAFS.

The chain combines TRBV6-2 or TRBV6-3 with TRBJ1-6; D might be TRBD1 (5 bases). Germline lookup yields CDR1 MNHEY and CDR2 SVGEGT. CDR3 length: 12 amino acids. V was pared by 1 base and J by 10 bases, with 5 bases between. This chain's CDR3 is CASSYWTSPLHF. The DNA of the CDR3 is TGTGCCAGCAGTTACTGGACATCACCCCTCCACTTT.

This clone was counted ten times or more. This CDR3 reads CASSLAAPDGELFF. The CDR3 DNA reads as TGTGCCAGCAGCTTAGCGGCCCCGGACGGGGAGCTGTTTTTT. The chain is built from TRBV7-6 and TRBJ2-2; D uncertain. V lost 0 bases, J lost 7 bases, and 9 bases lay in between. From germline, CDR1 is SGHVS and CDR2 FNYEAQ. The CDR3 is made up of 14 amino acids.